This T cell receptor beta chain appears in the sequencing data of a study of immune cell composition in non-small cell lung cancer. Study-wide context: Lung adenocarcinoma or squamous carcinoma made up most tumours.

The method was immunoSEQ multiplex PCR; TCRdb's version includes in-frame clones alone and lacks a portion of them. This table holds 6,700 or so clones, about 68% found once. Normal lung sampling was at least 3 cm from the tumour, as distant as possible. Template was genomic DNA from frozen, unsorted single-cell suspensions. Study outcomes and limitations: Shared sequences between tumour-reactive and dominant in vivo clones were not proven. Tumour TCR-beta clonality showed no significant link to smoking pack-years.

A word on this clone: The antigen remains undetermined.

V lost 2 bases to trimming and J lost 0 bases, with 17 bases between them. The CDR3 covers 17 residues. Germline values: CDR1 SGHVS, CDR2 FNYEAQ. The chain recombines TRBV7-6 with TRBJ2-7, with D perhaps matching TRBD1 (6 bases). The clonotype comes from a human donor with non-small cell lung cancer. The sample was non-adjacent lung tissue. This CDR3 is CASSLWVQGKSSYEQYF. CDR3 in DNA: TGTGCCAGCAGCTTATGGGTACAGGGTAAGAGCTCCTACGAGCAGTACTTC.